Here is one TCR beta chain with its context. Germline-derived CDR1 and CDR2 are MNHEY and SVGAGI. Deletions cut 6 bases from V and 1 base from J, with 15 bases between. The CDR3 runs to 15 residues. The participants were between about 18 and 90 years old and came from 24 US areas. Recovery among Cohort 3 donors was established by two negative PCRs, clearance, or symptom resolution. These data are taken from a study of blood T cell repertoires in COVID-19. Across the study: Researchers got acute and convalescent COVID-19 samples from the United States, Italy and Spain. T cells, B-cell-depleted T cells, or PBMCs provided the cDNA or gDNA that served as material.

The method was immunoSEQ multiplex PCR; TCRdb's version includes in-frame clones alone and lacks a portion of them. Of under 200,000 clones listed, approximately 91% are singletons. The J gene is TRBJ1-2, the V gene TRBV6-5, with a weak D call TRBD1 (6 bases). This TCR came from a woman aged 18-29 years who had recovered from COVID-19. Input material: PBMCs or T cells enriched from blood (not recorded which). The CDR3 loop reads CASSPSGHINYGYTF. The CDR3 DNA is TGTGCCAGCAGCCCGTCGGGACACATTAACTATGGCTACACCTTC.